The T cell receptor beta chain under discussion was sequenced for a study of blood T cells in healthy people across ages. Study-level background: Capture by template switching was about one barcoded beta molecule per two T cells. Study results and limitations: In long-lived donors, naive CD4+ cell counts and diversity exceeded those of aged donors.

CDR1 and CDR2 from the germline V gene are MNHEY and SVGEGT. Trimming removed 7 bases from V and 7 bases from J; junction bases left unmatched: 10. The CDR3 consists of 17 residues. This clonotype was seen more than once but under ten times. Its antigen is not identified. A second PCR, run for roughly 7 to 12 cycles, used a sample-barcoded 5' primer plus a J-beta primer mix. TCRdb passed the 5' RACE reads through MiXCR, listing each CDR3 protein once. This sample has 790,000 or so distinct CDR3 sequences; about 61% occur once, and the top ten carry roughly 25%. Researchers isolated at least 6 million PBMCs per sample.

The sequenced sample consisted of blood. The sequence derives from a man aged 35 to 55 in good health. This chain links TRBV6-2 or TRBV6-3 with TRBJ2-1; TRBD2 agrees at 16 bases. CDR3 nucleotide sequence: TGTGCCAGCACACACCTGCCGGGACTAGCGGGGGGGAATGAGCAGTTCTTC. It yields the protein CASTHLPGLAGGNEQFF.